This T cell receptor beta chain was documented in a study of shared clonotypes between healthy human individuals. The CDR3 totals 15 residues. Germline CDR1 and CDR2: SEHNR and FQNEAQ (reference sequence). J was trimmed by 3 bases and V by 5 bases; bases with no gene match: 7. Some clones are missing from TCRdb's copy, which holds only in-frame ones; the method was immunoSEQ multiplex PCR. The data hold approximately 2,300,000 clones, with 85% to 95% observed a single time. This chain uses TRBV7-9 with TRBJ2-7; 10 bases are shared with TRBD2. This clonotype was obtained from a man aged 18 to 35 in good health. Some clones in this sample may be carry-over from other donors' samples. The sample consisted of naive CD4+ T cells from PBMCs. As for subset: CD45RA+ positively selected. CDR3: CASSTRLAGRYEQYF. The CDR3 DNA reads as TGTGCCAGCAGCACCCGACTAGCGGGTCGCTACGAGCAGTACTTC.